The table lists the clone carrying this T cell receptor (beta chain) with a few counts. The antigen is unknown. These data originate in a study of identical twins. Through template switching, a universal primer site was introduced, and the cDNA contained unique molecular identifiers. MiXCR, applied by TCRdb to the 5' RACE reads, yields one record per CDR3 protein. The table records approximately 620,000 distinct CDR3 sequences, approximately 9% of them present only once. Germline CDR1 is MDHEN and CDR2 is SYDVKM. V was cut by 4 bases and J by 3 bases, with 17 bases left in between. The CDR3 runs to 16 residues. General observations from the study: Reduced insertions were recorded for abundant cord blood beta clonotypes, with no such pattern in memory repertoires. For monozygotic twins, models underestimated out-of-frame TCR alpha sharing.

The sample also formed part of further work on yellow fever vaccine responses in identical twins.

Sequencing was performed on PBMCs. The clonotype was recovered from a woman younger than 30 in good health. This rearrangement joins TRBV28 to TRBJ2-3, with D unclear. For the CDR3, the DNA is TGTGCCAGCAGTTGGGGTATTAGGAGAGGTACAGATACGCAGTATTTT. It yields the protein CASSWGIRRGTDTQYF.